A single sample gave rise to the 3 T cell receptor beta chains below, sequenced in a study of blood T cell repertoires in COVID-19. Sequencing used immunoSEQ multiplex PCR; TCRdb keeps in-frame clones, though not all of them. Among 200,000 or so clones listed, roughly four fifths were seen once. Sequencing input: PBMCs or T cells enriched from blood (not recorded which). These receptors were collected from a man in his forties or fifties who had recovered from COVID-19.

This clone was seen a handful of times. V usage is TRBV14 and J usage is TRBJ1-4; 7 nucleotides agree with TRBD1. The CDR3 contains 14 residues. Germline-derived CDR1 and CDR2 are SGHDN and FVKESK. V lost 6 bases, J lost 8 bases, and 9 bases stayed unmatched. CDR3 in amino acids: CASSRDRSTEKLFF. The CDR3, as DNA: TGTGCCAGCAGTCGGGACAGAAGTACGGAAAAACTGTTTTTT.

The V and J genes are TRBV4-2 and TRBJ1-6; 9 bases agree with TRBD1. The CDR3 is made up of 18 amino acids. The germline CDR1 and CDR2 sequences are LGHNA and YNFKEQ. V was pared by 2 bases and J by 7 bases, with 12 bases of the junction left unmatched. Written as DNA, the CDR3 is TGTGCCAGCAGCCAACTGGAGGGGACAGGGTTTTACAATTCACCCCTCCACTTT. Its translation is CASSQLEGTGFYNSPLHF.

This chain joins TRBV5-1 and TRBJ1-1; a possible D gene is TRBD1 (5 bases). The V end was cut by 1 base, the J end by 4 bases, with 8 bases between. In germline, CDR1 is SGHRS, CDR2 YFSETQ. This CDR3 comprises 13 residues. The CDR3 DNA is TGCGCCAGCAGCTTGATTGGGGCCACTGAAGCTTTCTTT. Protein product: CASSLIGATEAFF.